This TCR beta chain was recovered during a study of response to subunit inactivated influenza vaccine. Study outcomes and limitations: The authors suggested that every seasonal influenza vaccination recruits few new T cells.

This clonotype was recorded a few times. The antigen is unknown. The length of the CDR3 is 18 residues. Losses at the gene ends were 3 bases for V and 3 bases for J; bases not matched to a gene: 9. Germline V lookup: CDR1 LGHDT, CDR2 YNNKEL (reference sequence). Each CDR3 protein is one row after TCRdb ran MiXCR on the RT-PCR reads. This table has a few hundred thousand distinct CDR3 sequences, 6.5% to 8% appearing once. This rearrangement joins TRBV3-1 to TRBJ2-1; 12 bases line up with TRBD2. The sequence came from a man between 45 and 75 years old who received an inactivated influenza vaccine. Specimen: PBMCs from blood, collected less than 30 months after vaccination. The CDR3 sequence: CASSHVGLAGDRYNEQFF. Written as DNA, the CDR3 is TGTGCCAGCAGCCACGTGGGACTAGCGGGCGACCGCTACAATGAGCAGTTCTTC.